One and the same sample provided the 25 T cell receptor beta chains below, sequenced in a study of blood T cell repertoires in COVID-19. Generated by immunoSEQ multiplex PCR, the TCRdb table keeps only in-frame clones and is missing some. Of under 250,000 clones in the sample, more than 65% are singletons; the top ten hold 9.7%. Sequences were obtained from peripheral blood. All receptors come from a man in his fifties with active or convalescent COVID-19.

V is TRBV11-2 and J is TRBJ2-7; D gene ambiguous. Germline lookup yields CDR1 SGHAT and CDR2 FQNNGV. With 3 bases removed from V and 8 bases from J, the gap between germline ends came to 14 bases. This CDR3 is built from 13 residues. This CDR3 reads CASSFGLRQQQYF. CDR3 coding DNA: TGTGCCAGCAGCTTTGGCTTGCGGCAGCAGCAGTACTTC.

V gene TRBV21-1 combines with J gene TRBJ2-7; no DNA check was done on the table's D call, TRBD2. TRBV21-1 is annotated as a pseudogene. The CDR3 consists of 15 residues. CDR3 sequence: CASSKGGGGTYEQYV. The CDR3 DNA reads as TGTGCCAGCAGCAAAGGTGGGGGGGGAACCTACGAGCAGTACGTC.

This sequence joins TRBV5-8 and TRBJ1-2; D is ambiguous. CDR3 size: 14 residues. The V and J ends lost 0 bases and 4 bases respectively, with 10 bases between them. Germline loops: CDR1 SGHTS, CDR2 YDEGEE. DNA of the CDR3: TGTGCCAGCAGCTTGGCCGGAACTAGCTATGGCTACACCTTC. Its protein is CASSLAGTSYGYTF.

This chain connects TRBV5-1 to TRBJ1-2; a possible D gene is TRBD1 (5 bases). The length of the CDR3 is 13 residues. Germline V lookup: CDR1 SGHRS, CDR2 YFSETQ. V lost 4 bases and J 10 bases, leaving 17 bases between the germline ends. CDR3 region: CASSMDIPLVYTF. The CDR3 bases are TGCGCCAGCAGCATGGACATCCCCCTGGTCTACACCTTC.

The CDR3 nucleotides read TGCAGTGCTACGGGGAACTATGGCTACACCTTC. Translating gives CSATGNYGYTF. The genes are TRBV20-1 and TRBJ1-2; D is unresolved. The germline CDR1 and CDR2 sequences are DFQATT and SNEGSKA (reference sequence). The CDR3 sequence is 11 residues long. The ends were cut back, 4 bases at V and 2 bases at J, with 5 bases in the middle.

The chain joins TRBV11-2 to TRBJ2-7; D might be TRBD2 (6 bases). The CDR3 has 15 residues. The germline gives CDR1 SGHAT, CDR2 FQNNGV. V gave up 1 base and J gave up 2 bases, with 12 bases separating them. CDR3: CASSLGRSGPYEQYV. In DNA, the CDR3 is TGTGCCAGCAGCTTAGGGCGGAGCGGGCCCTACGAGCAGTACGTC.

The J gene is TRBJ2-3, the V gene TRBV28, with 12 positions matching TRBD2. Unmatched junction bases numbered 8, after V lost 5 bases and J lost 2 bases. The CDR3 consists of 17 residues. The germline gives CDR1 MDHEN, CDR2 SYDVKM. The CDR3 here is CASSPQASGGVTDTQYF. For the CDR3, the DNA is TGTGCCAGCAGTCCCCAGGCTAGCGGGGGGGTCACAGATACGCAGTATTTT.

The table lists this clone with a count of one. The J gene is TRBJ2-6, the V gene TRBV5-6; D remains unclear. CDR1 SGHDT and CDR2 YYEEEE come from the germline V gene. The CDR3 consists of 16 residues. V lost 4 bases and J 1 base, leaving 12 bases between the germline ends. CDR3 sequence: CASSALRPSGANVLTF. In DNA form, the CDR3 reads TGTGCCAGCAGCGCCCTCAGGCCTTCTGGGGCCAACGTCCTGACTTTC.

V usage is TRBV10-1 and J usage is TRBJ2-5; 7 positions match TRBD2. Per the germline V gene, CDR1 is WNHNN and CDR2 is SYGVQD (reference sequence). This CDR3 region has 14 residues. With 10 bases clipped from V and 5 bases from J, the junction kept 13 bases outside the gene matches. The CDR3 here is CATNQWREGETQYF. For the CDR3, the DNA is TGCGCCACCAACCAGTGGAGGGAGGGGGAGACCCAGTACTTC.

This rearrangement joins TRBV7-8 to TRBJ1-1; TRBD1 is a possible D gene (6 bases). The germline gives CDR1 SGHVS, CDR2 FQNEAQ. The V end was cut by 3 bases, the J end by 4 bases, with 12 bases between. The CDR3 loop spans 14 amino acids. This CDR3 reads CASSFQGQGTEAFF. CDR3 nucleotides: TGTGCCAGCAGCTTTCAGGGGCAGGGCACTGAAGCTTTCTTT. The whole variable domain, filled in from reference TRBV7-8 and TRBJ1-1, reads GAGVSQSPRYKVAKRGQDVALRCDPISGHVSLFWYQQALGQGPEFLTYFQNEAQLDKSGLPSDRFFAERPEGSVSTLKIQRTQQEDSAVYLCASSFQGQGTEAFFGQGTRLTVV.

This clone was observed once. The rearrangement joins TRBV4-2 to TRBJ2-1; 10 bases map to TRBD2. The trim removed 4 bases at V and 3 bases at J, leaving 6 bases unmatched. Per the germline V gene, CDR1 is LGHNA and CDR2 is YNFKEQ. The CDR3 consists of 16 residues. The CDR3: CASSLVRTSGYNEQFF. The CDR3 DNA reads TGTGCCAGCAGCCTAGTACGGACTAGCGGCTACAATGAGCAGTTCTTC.

This chain uses TRBV2 with TRBJ1-1; 9 positions match TRBD1. This CDR3 comprises 13 residues. CDR1 SNHLY and CDR2 FYNNEI come from the germline V gene. J gave up 1 base and V 8 bases, and 2 bases lay outside the gene matches. CDR3 coding DNA: TGTGCCAGCGGGGGACAGGGGAACACTGAAGCTTTCTTT. Its translation is CASGGQGNTEAFF.

The chain employs TRBV23-1 and TRBJ2-7; D is perhaps TRBD1 (5 bases). TRBV23-1 is known as an ORF, though its function is uncertain. There are 13 residues in the CDR3. The V and J ends lost 0 bases and 3 bases respectively, with 6 bases between them. CDR3 in amino acids: CASSQSDSYEQYV. In DNA, the CDR3 is TGCGCCAGCAGTCAATCAGACAGCTACGAGCAGTACGTC.

The chain couples TRBV7-9 to TRBJ2-6; D gene ambiguous. The CDR3 runs 15 residues. CDR1 is SEHNR, CDR2 FQNEAQ, per germline (reference sequence). V was trimmed by 2 bases and J by 0 bases, leaving 5 bases between them. CDR3 in DNA: TGTGCCAGCAGCTTAAAACTCTCTGGGGCCAACGTCCTGACTTTC. This sequence encodes CASSLKLSGANVLTF.

The chain recombines TRBV12-3 or TRBV12-4 with TRBJ2-3; possibly TRBD1 for D (6 bases). V lost 3 bases and J lost 3, with 7 bases in between. The CDR3 extends over 13 amino acids. The CDR3 region has the DNA TGTGCCAGCAGTTTCCAGGGGACAGATACGCAGTATTTT. It yields the protein CASSFQGTDTQYF.

The CDR3 protein is CASTPYYGTGGLGGYTF. The CDR3 DNA reads TGTGCCAGCACCCCTTATTACGGGACAGGGGGCTTGGGGGGCTACACCTTC. The genes are TRBV28 and TRBJ1-2, with 12 nucleotides matching TRBD1. Germline CDR1 MDHEN, CDR2 SYDVKM. The CDR3 loop spans 17 amino acids. V dropped 7 bases and J dropped 8; count of bases not matched to a gene: 17.

V and J are TRBV14 and TRBJ1-2, with a tentative D call TRBD1 (6 bases). V lost 0 bases, J lost 2 bases, and 13 bases lay in between. The CDR3 covers 16 residues. The germline V gene has CDR1 SGHDN and CDR2 FVKESK. CDR3 coding DNA: TGTGCCAGCAGCCAAGATCGGAACAGGGAGAACTATGGCTACACCTTC. It codes for CASSQDRNRENYGYTF.

This clone was picked up a small number of times. The chain recombines TRBV6-4 with TRBJ2-7; D remains unclear. CDR3 length equals 11 residues. The germline gives CDR1 MRHNA, CDR2 SNTAGT. V lost 5 bases to trimming and J lost 5 bases, with 7 bases between them. In DNA, the CDR3 is TGTGCCAGCAGTATCGAGGACGAGCAGTACGTC. Its translation is CASSIEDEQYV.

This clone showed up just a few times. The rearrangement links TRBV29-1 to TRBJ1-2; 7 bases agree with TRBD1. Germline assignment: CDR1 SQVTM and CDR2 ANQGSEA. After removal of 2 bases from V and 6 bases from J, the junction contained 6 bases not matched to a gene. The CDR3 sequence is 13 residues long. The CDR3 is CSVERGLGDGYTF. The CDR3 DNA sequence: TGCAGCGTTGAAAGGGGGCTCGGGGATGGCTACACCTTC.

The J gene is TRBJ2-6, the V gene TRBV11-2, with D uncertain. This CDR3 has 14 amino acids. V shed 5 bases and J shed 1 base, with 6 bases lying between them. CDR1 SGHAT and CDR2 FQNNGV come from the germline V gene. The CDR3 DNA is TGTGCCAGCAGCCAACAGTCTGGGGCCAACGTCCTGACTTTC. Translating it yields CASSQQSGANVLTF.

The J gene is TRBJ2-7, the V gene TRBV28; TRBD2 matches 8 bases. V shed 1 base, J shed 6 bases, and the junction held 8 bases outside the gene matches. Germline CDR1 MDHEN, CDR2 SYDVKM. CDR3 size: 15 residues. CDR3 protein: CASSLYRRGAGEQYF. The CDR3 region has the DNA TGTGCCAGCAGTTTATATCGGCGGGGGGCCGGCGAGCAGTACTTC.

This chain joins TRBV6-6 and TRBJ2-5; D is possibly TRBD2 (6 bases). V lost 5 bases to trimming and J lost 4 bases, with 11 bases between them. The germline CDR1 and CDR2 sequences are MNHNY and SVGAGI (reference sequence). The CDR3 has 13 amino acids. CDR3 residues: CASSGGYIETQYF. The CDR3 DNA reads as TGTGCCAGCAGTGGGGGGTACATAGAGACCCAGTACTTC.

This clone has a handful of counts. The rearrangement uses TRBV29-1 and TRBJ1-1; 9 bases match TRBD1. Germline CDR1 and CDR2: SQVTM and ANQGSEA. The J segment lost 6 bases and the V segment lost 3 bases, leaving 8 bases of the junction unmatched. This CDR3 comprises 14 residues. This CDR3 is CSVDGGQGIAEAFF. CDR3 bases: TGCAGCGTTGATGGGGGACAGGGTATCGCTGAAGCTTTCTTT.

This chain links TRBV3-1 (or the pseudogene TRBV3-2) with TRBJ1-4; possibly TRBD1 for D (6 bases). The CDR3 runs to 14 residues. With 1 base removed from V and 3 bases from J, the gap between germline ends came to 6 bases. Germline CDR1 LGHDT, CDR2 YNNKEL (reference sequence). For the CDR3, the DNA is TGTGCCAGCAGCCAAGGGACAGCTAATGAAAAACTGTTTTTT. Its translation: CASSQGTANEKLFF.

The chain links TRBV9 to TRBJ2-2; D remains ambiguous. This CDR3 is 16 amino acids long. Trimming left V 3 bases short and J 4 bases short, with 16 bases between. Looked up from germline, CDR1 is SGDLS and CDR2 is YYNGEE. CDR3 amino acids: CASSAQTTEVTGELFF. CDR3 bases: TGTGCCAGCAGCGCTCAAACGACTGAGGTCACCGGGGAGCTGTTTTTT.